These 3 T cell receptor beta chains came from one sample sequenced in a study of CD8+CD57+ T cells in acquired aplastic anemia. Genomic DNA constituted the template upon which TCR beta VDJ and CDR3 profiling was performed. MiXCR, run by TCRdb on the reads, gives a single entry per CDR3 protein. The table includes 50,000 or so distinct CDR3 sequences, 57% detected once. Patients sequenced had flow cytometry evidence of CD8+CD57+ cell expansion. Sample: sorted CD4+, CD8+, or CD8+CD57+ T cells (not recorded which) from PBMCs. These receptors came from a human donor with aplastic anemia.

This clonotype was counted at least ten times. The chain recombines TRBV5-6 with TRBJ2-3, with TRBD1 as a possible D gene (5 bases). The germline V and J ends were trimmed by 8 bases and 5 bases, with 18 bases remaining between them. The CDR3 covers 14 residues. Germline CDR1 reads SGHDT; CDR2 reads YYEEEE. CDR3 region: CASTSSGFKDTQYF. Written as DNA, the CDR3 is TGTGCCAGTACGAGTTCAGGGTTTAAAGATACGCAGTATTTT.

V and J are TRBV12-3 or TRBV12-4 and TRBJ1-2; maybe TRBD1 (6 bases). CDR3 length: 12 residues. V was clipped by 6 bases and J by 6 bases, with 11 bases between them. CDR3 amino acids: CASSGQRHGYTF. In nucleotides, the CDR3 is TGTGCCAGCAGCGGACAGCGACATGGCTACACCTTC.

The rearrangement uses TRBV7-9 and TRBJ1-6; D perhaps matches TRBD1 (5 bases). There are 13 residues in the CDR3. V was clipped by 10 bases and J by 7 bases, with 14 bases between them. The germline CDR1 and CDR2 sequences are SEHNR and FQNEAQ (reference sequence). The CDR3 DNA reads TGTGCCACCCGGCGGGACGGGAATTCACCCCTCCACTTT. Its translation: CATRRDGNSPLHF. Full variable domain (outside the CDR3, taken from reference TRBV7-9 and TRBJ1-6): DTGVSQNPRHKITKRGQNVTFRCDPISEHNRLYWYRQTLGQGPEFLTYFQNEAQLEKSRLLSDRFSAERPKGSFSTLEIQRTEQGDSAMYLCATRRDGNSPLHFGNGTRLTVT.